This T cell receptor (beta chain) was captured by sequencing in a study of vaccination and CD4 T cells after COVID-19. CDR3 length: 14 residues. The ends lost 3 bases at V and 12 bases at J; junction bases unmatched: 13. Germline lookup yields CDR1 SGHNT and CDR2 YENEEA. To note about this clonotype: Its antigen is unidentified.

The Oncomine TCR Beta short-read assay was what sequenced the DNA obtained from cultured CD4+ T cells. In TCRdb, the PCR reads were re-called with MiXCR into one record per CDR3 protein. The profile shows under 20,000 distinct CDR3 sequences, around 43% of them singletons. Sample treatment: roughly nine-day PBMC culture with coronavirus spike peptide pools or control peptides (ViraFEST assay). ViraFEST used peptide pools to expand antigen-specific T cells and subsequently sequenced their TCRs. Peptide pools at 10 ug/ml and IL-2 at roughly 9.3 IU/ml were added to cultures of a few million PBMCs per well.

The V and J genes are TRBV11-3 and TRBJ1-2; TRBD1 matches 7 bases. The sequencing used CD4+ T cells from blood, cultured in vitro, collected before SARS-CoV-2 vaccination. This clonotype was obtained from a human donor who had recovered from COVID-19. This CDR3 reads CASSLIPGQGDNTF. The CDR3 nucleotides are TGTGCCAGCAGCTTGATACCGGGGCAGGGGGACAACACCTTC. The full variable domain, in which reference TRBV11-3 and TRBJ1-2 provide the parts outside the CDR3, is EAGVVQSPRYKIIEKKQPVAFWCNPISGHNTLYWYLQNLGQGPELLIRYENEEAVDDSQLPKDRFSAERLKGVDSTLKIQPAELGDSAVYLCASSLIPGQGDNTFGSGTRLTVV.